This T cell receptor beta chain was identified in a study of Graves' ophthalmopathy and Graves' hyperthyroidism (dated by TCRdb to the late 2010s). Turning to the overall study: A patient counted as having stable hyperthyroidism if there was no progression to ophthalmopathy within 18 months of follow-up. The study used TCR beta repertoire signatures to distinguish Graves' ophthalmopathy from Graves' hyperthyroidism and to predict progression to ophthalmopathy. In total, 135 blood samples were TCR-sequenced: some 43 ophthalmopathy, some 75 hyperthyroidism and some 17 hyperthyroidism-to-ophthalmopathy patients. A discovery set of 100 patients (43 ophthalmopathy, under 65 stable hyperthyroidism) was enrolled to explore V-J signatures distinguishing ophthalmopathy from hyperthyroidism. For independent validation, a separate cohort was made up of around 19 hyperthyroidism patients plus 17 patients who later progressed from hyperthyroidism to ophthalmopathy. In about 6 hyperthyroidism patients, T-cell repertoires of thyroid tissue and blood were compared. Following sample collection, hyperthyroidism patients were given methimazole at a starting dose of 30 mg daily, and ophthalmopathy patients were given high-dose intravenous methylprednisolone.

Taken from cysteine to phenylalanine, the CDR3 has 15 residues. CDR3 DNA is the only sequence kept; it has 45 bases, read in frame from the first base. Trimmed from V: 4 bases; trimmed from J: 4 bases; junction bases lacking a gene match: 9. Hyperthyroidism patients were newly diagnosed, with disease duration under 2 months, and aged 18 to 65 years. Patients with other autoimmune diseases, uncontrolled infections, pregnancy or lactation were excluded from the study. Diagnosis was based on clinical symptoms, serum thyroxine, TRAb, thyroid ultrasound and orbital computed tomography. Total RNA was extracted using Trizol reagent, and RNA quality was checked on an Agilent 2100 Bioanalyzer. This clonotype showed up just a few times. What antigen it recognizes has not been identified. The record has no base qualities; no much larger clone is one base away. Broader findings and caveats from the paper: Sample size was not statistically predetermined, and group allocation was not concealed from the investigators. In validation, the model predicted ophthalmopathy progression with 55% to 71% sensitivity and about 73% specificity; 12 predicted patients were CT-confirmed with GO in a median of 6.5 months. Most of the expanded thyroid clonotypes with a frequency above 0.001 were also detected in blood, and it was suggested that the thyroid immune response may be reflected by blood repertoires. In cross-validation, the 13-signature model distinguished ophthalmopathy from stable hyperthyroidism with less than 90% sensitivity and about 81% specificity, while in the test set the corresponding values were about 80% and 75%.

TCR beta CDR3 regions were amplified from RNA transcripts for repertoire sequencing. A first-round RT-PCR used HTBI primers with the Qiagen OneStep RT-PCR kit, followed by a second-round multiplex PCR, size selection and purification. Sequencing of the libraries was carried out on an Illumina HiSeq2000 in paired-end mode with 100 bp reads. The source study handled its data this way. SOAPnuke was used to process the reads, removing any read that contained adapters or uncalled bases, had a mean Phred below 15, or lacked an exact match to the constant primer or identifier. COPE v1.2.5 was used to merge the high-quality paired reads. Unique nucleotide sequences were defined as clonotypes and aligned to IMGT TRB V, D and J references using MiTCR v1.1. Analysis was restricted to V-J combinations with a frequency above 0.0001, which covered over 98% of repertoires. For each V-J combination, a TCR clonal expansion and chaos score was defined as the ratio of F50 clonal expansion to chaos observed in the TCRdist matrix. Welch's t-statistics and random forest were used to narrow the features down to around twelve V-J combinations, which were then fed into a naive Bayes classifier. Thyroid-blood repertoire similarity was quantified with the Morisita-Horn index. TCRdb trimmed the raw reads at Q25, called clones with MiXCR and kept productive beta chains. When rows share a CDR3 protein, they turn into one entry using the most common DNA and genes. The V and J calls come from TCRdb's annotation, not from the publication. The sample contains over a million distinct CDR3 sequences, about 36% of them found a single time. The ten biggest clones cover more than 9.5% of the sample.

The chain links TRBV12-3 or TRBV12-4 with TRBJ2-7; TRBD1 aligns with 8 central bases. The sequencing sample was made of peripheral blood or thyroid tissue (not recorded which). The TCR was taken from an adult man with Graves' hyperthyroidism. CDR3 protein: CASSSDRVTGYEQYF. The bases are TGTGCCAGCAGTTCGGACAGGGTGACGGGATACGAGCAGTACTTC.